The rows below give T cell receptor beta chains drawn from one sample of a study of human T cells and chemical hapten exposure. TCRdb passed the RACE reads through MiXCR, listing each CDR3 protein once. The sample carries a few hundred thousand distinct CDR3 sequences, roughly 5% recorded once. The starting material was whole blood, obtained in connection with sensitization to the hapten diphenylcyclopropenone (DPC). Receptors were obtained from a woman in her forties or fifties with alopecia areata. Some clones in this sample may be carry-over from other donors' samples. CDR3s include the opening cysteine and the closing phenylalanine or tryptophan. D genes are given only for firm matches. The size entry is marked missing in some rows and otherwise reads once, few, many or a size class.

d_call clone_size j_call v_call cdr3_length cdr3_aa cdr3_nt
- few TRBJ1-2 TRBV9 16 CASSGAGRTSNYGYTF TGTGCCAGCAGCGGAGCGGGACGGACTTCTAACTATGGCTACACCTTC
TRBD2 - TRBJ2-1 TRBV10-3 14 CAMSGTSGWNEQFF TGTGCCATGTCCGGGACTAGCGGTTGGAATGAGCAGTTCTTC
- few TRBJ2-3 TRBV20-1 18 CSARDRISIRGGTDTQYF TGCAGTGCTAGAGATCGGATAAGCATTCGCGGGGGCACAGATACGCAGTATTTT
- few TRBJ1-1 TRBV5-4 15 CASSLGGVVDTEAFF TGTGCCAGCAGCTTAGGGGGGGTCGTTGACACTGAAGCTTTCTTT
- many TRBJ2-3 TRBV9 14 CASSDAAPTSKQYF TGTGCCAGCAGCGACGCGGCTCCCACTTCTAAGCAGTATTTT
- - TRBJ2-7 TRBV2 12 CASPPDSYEQYF TGTGCCAGTCCTCCGGACAGCTACGAGCAGTACTTC
- - TRBJ1-2 TRBV29-1 15 CSVEGWAGPNYGYTF TGCAGCGTTGAAGGATGGGCAGGTCCCAACTATGGCTACACCTTC
- - TRBJ2-3 TRBV25-1 12 CASSASADTQYF TGTGCCAGCAGTGCCTCCGCGGATACGCAGTATTTT
TRBD1 many TRBJ1-2 TRBV20-1 15 CSARSIQGYDYGYTF TGCAGTGCTAGATCAATACAGGGGTACGACTATGGCTACACCTTC
TRBD1 many TRBJ2-5 TRBV6-2/TRBV6-3 14 CASSYRTGVETQYF TGTGCCAGCAGTTACCGGACAGGGGTGGAGACCCAGTACTTC
TRBD2 - TRBJ2-3 TRBV4-2 19 CASSQAPSRLAGGTDTQYF TGTGCCAGCAGCCAAGCGCCCTCCAGACTAGCGGGGGGCACAGATACGCAGTATTTT
TRBD1 many TRBJ1-2 TRBV7-9 14 CASSYGTGEHGYTF TGTGCCAGCAGCTACGGGACAGGGGAACATGGCTACACCTTC
TRBD1 many TRBJ1-3 TRBV3-1 13 CASSRLGQGTIYF TGTGCCAGCAGCCGACTCGGACAGGGGACCATATATTTT
- few TRBJ2-1 TRBV7-2 16 CASSSLGASSYNEQFF TGTGCCAGCAGCTCCCTTGGAGCGAGCTCCTACAATGAGCAGTTCTTC
- many TRBJ2-3 TRBV11-2 13 CASSLDLGDTQYF TGTGCCAGCAGCTTAGATCTGGGGGATACGCAGTATTTT
TRBD1 many TRBJ1-4 TRBV6-6 15 CASSLRGTGGEKLFF TGTGCCAGCAGTCTCCGCGGGACAGGGGGCGAAAAACTGTTTTTT
TRBD1 many TRBJ2-6 TRBV28 15 CASSRQGAGANVLTF TGTGCCAGCAGCCGACAGGGTGCTGGGGCCAACGTCCTGACTTTC
- few TRBJ1-6 TRBV4-1 16 CASSQDQRASGSPLHF TGCGCCAGCAGCCAAGATCAACGCGCCTCAGGATCACCCCTCCACTTT
TRBD1 many TRBJ1-4 TRBV7-2 15 CASSLVDRGSEKLFF TGTGCCAGCAGCTTAGTGGACAGGGGAAGTGAAAAACTGTTTTTT
- - TRBJ2-7 TRBV6-2/TRBV6-3 14 CASSYAQAIYEQYF TGTGCCAGCAGTTATGCACAGGCTATCTACGAGCAGTACTTC
- many TRBJ1-1 TRBV6-2/TRBV6-3 14 CASSSLDLNTEAFF TGTGCCAGCAGTTCCCTGGACCTGAACACTGAAGCTTTCTTT
- many TRBJ1-6 TRBV4-2 15 CASSQTKGLDSPLHF TGTGCCAGCAGCCAAACTAAGGGGCTTGATTCACCCCTCCACTTT
TRBD1 - TRBJ1-1 TRBV6-2/TRBV6-3 16 CASSYRTGGKGTEAFF TGTGCCAGCAGTTACCGGACAGGGGGCAAGGGCACTGAAGCTTTCTTT
- - TRBJ2-1 TRBV19 12 CASSVHWNEQFF TGTGCCAGTAGTGTTCACTGGAATGAGCAGTTCTTC